This T cell receptor beta chain was profiled in a study of blood T cell repertoires in COVID-19. Study details: The study drew acute and convalescent COVID-19 samples from the United States, Italy and Spain. T cells, B-cell-depleted T cells, or PBMCs supplied cDNA or gDNA.

This CDR3 contains 13 residues. V gave up 6 bases and J gave up 0 bases, with 9 bases separating them. Germline V CDR1 and CDR2: MNHEY, SVGAGI. Under the authors' procedure: The authors estimated nucleated cell counts from reference gene primer amplification. Repertoires were generated with immunoSEQ multiplex PCR, while TCRdb's copy carries only in-frame clones and drops some. V and J calls and clone size are copied from that table; D and trimming were computed from the DNA. The table shows 100,000 to 150,000 clones, with 88% occurring only once. Sequenced sample: peripheral blood. This chain connects TRBV6-5 to TRBJ2-7; D is perhaps TRBD1 (5 bases). The source of this sequence is a human donor in a cohort sampled during active COVID-19. In nucleotides, the CDR3 is TGTGCCAGCAGGGGGCCAGGCTCCTACGAGCAGTACTTC. Its protein is CASRGPGSYEQYF.